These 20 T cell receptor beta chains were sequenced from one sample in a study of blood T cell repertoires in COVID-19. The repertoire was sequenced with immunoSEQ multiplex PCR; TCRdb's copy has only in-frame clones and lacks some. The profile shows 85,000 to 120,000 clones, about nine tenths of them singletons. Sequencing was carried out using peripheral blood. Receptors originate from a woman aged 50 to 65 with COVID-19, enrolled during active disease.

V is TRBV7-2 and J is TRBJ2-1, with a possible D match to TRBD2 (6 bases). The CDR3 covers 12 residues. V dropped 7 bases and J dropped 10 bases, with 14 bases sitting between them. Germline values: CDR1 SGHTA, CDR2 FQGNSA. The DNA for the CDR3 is TGTGCCAGCACCGCGACTAGTAGCGAGCAGTTCTTC. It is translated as CASTATSSEQFF.

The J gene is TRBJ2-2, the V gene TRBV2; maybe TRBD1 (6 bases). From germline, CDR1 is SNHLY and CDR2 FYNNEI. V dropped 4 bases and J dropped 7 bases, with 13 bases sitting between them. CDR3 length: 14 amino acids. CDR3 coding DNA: TGTGCCAGCAGTGCTGGGACATATAGCGGGGAGCTGTTTTTT. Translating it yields CASSAGTYSGELFF.

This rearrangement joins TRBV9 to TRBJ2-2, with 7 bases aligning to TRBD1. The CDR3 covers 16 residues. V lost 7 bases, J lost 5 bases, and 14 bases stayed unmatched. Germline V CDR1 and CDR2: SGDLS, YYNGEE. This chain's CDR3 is CASGHSLTGETGELFF. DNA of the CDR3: TGTGCCAGCGGGCACTCCTTAACAGGGGAAACCGGGGAGCTGTTTTTT.

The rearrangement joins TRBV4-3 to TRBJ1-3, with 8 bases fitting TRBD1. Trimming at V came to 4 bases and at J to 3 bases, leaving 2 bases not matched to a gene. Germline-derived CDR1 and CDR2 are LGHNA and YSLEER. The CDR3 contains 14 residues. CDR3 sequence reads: CASSPGQGGNTIYF. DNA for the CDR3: TGCGCCAGCAGCCCCGGACAGGGTGGAAACACCATATATTTT.

CDR3 in DNA: TGCGCCAGCAGTGAAAGCGGGGGGGCCGGGTGGACCGGGGAGCTGTTTTTT. The encoded protein is CASSESGGAGWTGELFF. J is TRBJ2-2 and V is TRBV10-2; 10 bases line up with TRBD2. There are 17 residues in the CDR3. With 3 bases clipped from V and 5 bases from J, the junction kept 9 bases outside the gene matches. Per the germline V gene, CDR1 is WSHSY and CDR2 is SAAADI.

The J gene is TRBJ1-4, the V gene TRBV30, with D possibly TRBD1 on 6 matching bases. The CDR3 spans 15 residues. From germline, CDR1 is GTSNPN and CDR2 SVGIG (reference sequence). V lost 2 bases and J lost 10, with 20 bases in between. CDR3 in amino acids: CAWSLPQGRGGKLFF. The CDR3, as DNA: TGTGCCTGGAGTCTCCCCCAGGGGAGGGGTGGAAAACTGTTTTTT.

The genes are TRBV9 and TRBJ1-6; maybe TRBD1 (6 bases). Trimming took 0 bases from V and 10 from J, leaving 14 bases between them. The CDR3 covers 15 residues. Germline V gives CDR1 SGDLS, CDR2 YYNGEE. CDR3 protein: CASSVVAGVGSPLHF. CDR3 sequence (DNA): TGTGCCAGCAGCGTAGTGGCAGGGGTTGGGTCACCCCTCCACTTT.

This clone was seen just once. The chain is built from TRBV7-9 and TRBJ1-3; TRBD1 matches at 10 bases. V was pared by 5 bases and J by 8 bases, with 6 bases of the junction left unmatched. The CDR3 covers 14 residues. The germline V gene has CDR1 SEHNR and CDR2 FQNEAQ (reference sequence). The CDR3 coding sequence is TGTGCCAGCAGCCCACGGGACAGGGGTTACACCATATATTTT. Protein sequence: CASSPRDRGYTIYF.

The CDR3 DNA reads as TGTGCCAGCAGTGACCCCGGACACATGTGGTACGAGCAGTACTTC. This gives the protein CASSDPGHMWYEQYF. The chain joins TRBV6-1 to TRBJ2-7, with TRBD1 as a possible D gene (5 bases). Trimming pared 3 bases from V and 4 bases from J, leaving 16 bases between. The CDR3 spans 15 residues. Germline values: CDR1 MNHNS, CDR2 SASEGT.

DNA for the CDR3: TGTGCCAGCAGTTTAGATCAGGGGGCAAACAACTATGGCTACACCTTC. As protein: CASSLDQGANNYGYTF. This chain connects TRBV28 to TRBJ1-2; TRBD1 matches 8 bases. CDR1 and CDR2 (germline): MDHEN, SYDVKM. CDR3 length: 16 amino acids. V lost 2 bases to trimming and J lost 2 bases; unmatched junction nucleotides: 7.

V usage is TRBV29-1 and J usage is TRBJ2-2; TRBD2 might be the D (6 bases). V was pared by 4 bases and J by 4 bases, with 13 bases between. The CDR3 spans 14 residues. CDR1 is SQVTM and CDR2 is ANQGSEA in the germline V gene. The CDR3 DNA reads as TGCAGCGTTGGTGGAGGGGTGGGCACCGGGGAGCTGTTTTTT. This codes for CSVGGGVGTGELFF.

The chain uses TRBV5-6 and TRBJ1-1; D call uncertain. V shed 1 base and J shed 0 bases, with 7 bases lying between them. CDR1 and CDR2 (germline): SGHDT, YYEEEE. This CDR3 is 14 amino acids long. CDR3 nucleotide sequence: TGTGCCAGCAGCTTGCGGGGAATGAACACTGAAGCTTTCTTT. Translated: CASSLRGMNTEAFF.

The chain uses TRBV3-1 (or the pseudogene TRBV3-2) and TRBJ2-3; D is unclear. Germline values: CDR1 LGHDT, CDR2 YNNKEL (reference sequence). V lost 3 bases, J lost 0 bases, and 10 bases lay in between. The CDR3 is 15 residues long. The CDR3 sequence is CASSHQQMSTDTQYF. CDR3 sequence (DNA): TGTGCCAGCAGCCATCAACAGATGAGCACAGATACGCAGTATTTT.

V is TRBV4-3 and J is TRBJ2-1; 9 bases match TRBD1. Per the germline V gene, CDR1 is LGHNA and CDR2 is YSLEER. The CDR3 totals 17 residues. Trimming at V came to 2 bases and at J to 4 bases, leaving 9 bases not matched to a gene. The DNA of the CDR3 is TGCGCCAGCAGCCAACATTCCGGGACAGGGTATTACAATGAGCAGTTCTTC. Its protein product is CASSQHSGTGYYNEQFF.

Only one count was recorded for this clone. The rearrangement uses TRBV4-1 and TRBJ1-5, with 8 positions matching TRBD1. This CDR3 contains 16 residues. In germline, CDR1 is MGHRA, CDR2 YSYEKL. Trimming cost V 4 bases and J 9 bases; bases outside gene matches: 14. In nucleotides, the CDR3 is TGCGCCAGCAGCCCGACCATAGGACAGGGTCGGCCGCCCCAGCATTTT. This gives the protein CASSPTIGQGRPPQHF.

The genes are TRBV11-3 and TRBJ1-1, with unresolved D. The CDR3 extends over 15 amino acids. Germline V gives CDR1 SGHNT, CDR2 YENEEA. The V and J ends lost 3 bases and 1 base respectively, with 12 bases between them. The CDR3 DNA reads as TGTGCCAGCAGCTTTCAGAACGGGGAGAACACTGAAGCTTTCTTT. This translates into CASSFQNGENTEAFF.

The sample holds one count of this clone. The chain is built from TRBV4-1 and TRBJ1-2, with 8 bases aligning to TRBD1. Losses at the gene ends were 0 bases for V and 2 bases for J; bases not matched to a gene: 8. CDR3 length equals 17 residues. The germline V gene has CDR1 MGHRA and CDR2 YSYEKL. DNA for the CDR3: TGCGCCAGCAGCCAAGATCCCGGGACAGGCGGCAACTATGGCTACACCTTC. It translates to CASSQDPGTGGNYGYTF.

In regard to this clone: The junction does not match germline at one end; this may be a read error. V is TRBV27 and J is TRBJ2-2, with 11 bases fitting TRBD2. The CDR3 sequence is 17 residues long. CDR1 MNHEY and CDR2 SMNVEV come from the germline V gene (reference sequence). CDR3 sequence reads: CASSSLAGGRNTGEPFF. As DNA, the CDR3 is TGTGCCAGCAGTTCGCTAGCGGGGGGACGGAACACCGGGGAGCCGTTTTTT.

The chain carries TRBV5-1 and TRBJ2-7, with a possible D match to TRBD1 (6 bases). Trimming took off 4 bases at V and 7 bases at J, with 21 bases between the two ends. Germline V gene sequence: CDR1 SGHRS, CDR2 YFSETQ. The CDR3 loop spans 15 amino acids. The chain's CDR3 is CASSRGDTNLGEQYF. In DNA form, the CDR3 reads TGCGCCAGCAGCCGTGGGGACACTAACCTTGGAGAGCAGTACTTC.

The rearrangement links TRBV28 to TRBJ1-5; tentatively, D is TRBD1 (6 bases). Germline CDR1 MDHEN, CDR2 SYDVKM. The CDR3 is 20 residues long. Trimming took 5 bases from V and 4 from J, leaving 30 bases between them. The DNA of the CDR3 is TGTGCCAGCAGTCACTATCGAGGTCCGACAGGACCCACTTTTAATCAGCCCCAGCATTTT. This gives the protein CASSHYRGPTGPTFNQPQHF.